The source of this T cell receptor beta chain is a study of T cell responses to AZD1222 COVID-19 vaccine. Study findings and constraints: A mostly white British donor set with more females was recruited, and clonal diversity was possibly underestimated. Of spike-specific TCRs, nearly half reportedly target regions left unmutated in variants. Only 5 or 6 individuals given AZD1222 were seropositive at baseline.

The data were produced by immunoSEQ multiplex PCR, yet TCRdb's version contains in-frame clones alone and is incomplete. Here the sample spans over 130,000 clones, 92% being singletons. A note on this clone: The target antigen is unknown.

This clonotype was obtained from an adult who received the AZD1222 COVID-19 vaccine. This specimen consisted of peripheral blood, obtained 28 days after the second AZD1222 dose.

CDR3 sequence: CASSPRRDTSNTEAFF. DNA of the CDR3: TGTGCCAGCTCACCGCGCCGGGACACCTCGAACACTGAAGCTTTCTTT. This chain uses TRBV18 with TRBJ1-1; TRBD1 is a possible D gene (6 bases). The V and J ends lost 3 bases and 1 base respectively, with 15 bases between them. CDR3 length: 16 amino acids. The germline V gene has CDR1 KGHSH and CDR2 LQKENI.